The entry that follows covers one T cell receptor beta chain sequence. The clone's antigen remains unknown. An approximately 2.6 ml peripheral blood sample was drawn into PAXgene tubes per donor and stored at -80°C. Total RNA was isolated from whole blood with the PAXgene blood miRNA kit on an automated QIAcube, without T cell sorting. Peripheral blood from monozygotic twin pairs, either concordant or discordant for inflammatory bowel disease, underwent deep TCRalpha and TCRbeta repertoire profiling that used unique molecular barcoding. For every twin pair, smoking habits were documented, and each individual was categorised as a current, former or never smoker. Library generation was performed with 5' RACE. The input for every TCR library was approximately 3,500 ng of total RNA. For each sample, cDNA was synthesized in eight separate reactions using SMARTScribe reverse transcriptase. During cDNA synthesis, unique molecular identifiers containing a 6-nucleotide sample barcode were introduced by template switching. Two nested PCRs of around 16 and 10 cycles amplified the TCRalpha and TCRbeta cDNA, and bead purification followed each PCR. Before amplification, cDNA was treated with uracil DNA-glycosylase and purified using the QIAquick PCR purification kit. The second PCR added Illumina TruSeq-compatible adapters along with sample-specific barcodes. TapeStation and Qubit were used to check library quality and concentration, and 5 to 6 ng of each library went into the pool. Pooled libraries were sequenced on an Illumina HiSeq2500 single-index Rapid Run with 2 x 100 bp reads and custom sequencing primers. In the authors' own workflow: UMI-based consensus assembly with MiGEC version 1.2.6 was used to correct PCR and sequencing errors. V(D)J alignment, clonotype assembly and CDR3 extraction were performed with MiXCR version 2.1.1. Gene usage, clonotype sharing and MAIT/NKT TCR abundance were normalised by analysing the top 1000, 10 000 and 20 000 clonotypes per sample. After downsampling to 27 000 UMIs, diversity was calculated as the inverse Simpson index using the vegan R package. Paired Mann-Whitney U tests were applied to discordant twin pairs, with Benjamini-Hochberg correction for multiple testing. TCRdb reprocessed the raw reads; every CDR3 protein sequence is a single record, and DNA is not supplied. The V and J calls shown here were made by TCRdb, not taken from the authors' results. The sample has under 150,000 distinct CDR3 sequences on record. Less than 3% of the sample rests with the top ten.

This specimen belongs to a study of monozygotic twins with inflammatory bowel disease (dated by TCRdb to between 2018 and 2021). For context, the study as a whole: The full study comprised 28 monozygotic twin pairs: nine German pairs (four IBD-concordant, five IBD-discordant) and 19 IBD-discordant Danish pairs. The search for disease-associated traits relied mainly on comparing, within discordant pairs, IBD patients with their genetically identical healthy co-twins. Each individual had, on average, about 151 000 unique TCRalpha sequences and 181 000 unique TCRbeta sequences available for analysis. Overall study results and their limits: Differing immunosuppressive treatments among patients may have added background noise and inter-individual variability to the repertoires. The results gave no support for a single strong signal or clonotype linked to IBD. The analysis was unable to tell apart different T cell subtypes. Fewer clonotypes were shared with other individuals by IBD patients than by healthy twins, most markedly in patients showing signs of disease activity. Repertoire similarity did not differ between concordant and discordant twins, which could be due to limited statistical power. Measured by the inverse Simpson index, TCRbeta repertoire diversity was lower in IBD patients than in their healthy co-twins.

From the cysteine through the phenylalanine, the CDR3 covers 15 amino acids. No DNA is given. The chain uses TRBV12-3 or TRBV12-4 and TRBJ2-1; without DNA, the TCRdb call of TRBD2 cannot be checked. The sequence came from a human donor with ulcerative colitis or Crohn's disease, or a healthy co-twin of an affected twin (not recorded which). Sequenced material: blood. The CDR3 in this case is CASSTAGDLPDEQFF.